The entry below describes one T cell receptor (beta chain). What it binds is unknown. Germline CDR1 reads MGHRA; CDR2 reads YSYEKL. The trim removed 3 bases at V and 8 bases at J, leaving 10 bases unmatched. The CDR3 totals 15 residues. Combining a sample-barcoded 5' primer with a J-beta primer mix, a second PCR ran for roughly 6 to 11 cycles. Each CDR3 protein is one row after TCRdb ran MiXCR on the 5' RACE reads. The sample lists 700,000 to 850,000 distinct CDR3 sequences, 53% occurring once. These data come from a study of blood T cells in healthy people across ages. The study's findings and limits: As naive T cell percentage varied, TCR beta diversity correlated strongly with it.

The V call is TRBV4-1, the J call TRBJ1-2, with 9 bases that match TRBD1. The TCR was taken from a man at least 80 years old in good health. Specimen: blood. Written as DNA, the CDR3 is TGCGCCAGCAGCCAGGAACAGGGGGCTTTCTTGGGCTACACCTTC. Translating it yields CASSQEQGAFLGYTF.